This entry is about one TCR beta chain. Its specificity is not known. This record comes from a study of siplizumab effects on memory and regulatory T cells. The CDR3 has 13 residues. V was shortened by 3 bases and J by 0 bases, with 6 bases between the two germline ends. The germline V gene has CDR1 LNHDA and CDR2 SQIVND (reference sequence). Per sample, some 10^5 TCR templates underwent assay. Profiled with immunoSEQ multiplex PCR; TCRdb holds only in-frame clones, not every one. The table records 57,000 or so clones, over 90% of them present only once. Findings and caveats of the study: In siplizumab conditions, mappable alloreactive CD4+ clones averaged roughly 64% Treg-derived, against around 30% in controls. Naive T cells seemed more diverse than memory cells and seemed major alloresponse contributors.

The specimen sequenced was CD8+ T cells sorted from blood. This sequence joins TRBV19 and TRBJ2-7; no clear D. This receptor was obtained from a human donor in good health. The DNA of the CDR3 is TGTGCCAGTAGTATGTACGACTCCTACGAGCAGTACTTC. This gives the protein CASSMYDSYEQYF.